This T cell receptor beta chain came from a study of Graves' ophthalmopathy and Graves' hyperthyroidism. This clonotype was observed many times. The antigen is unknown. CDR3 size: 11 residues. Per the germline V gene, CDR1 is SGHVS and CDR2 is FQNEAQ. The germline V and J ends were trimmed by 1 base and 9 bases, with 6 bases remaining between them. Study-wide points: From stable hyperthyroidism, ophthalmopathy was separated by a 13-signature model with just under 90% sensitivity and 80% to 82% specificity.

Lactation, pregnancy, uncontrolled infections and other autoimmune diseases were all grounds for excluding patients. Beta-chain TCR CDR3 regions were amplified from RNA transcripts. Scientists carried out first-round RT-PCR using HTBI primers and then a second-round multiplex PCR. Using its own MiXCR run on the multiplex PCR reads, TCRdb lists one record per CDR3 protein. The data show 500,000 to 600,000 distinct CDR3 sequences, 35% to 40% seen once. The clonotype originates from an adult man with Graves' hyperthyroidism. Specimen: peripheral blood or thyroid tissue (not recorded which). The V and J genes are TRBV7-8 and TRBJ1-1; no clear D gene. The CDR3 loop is CASSLVAKAFF. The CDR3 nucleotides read TGTGCCAGCAGCTTAGTAGCCAAAGCTTTCTTT.